This TCR beta chain came from a study of blood T cells in healthy people across ages. Study context: About one barcoded beta molecule per two T cells came from capture by template switching.

Notes on the study in general: The study lacked donor CMV status, which possibly confounded expanded clonotype changes.

This clonotype has ten or more counts. The antigen is undetermined. J lost 4 bases, V lost 0 bases, and 5 bases had no gene match. The CDR3 is 15 amino acids. Per germline, CDR1 SGHNT and CDR2 YYREEE (reference sequence). It was with a sample-barcoded 5' primer and a J-beta primer mix that a second PCR of about 6 to 12 cycles was run. TCRdb re-called the 5' RACE reads with MiXCR, one entry per CDR3 protein. The sample yields about 680,000 distinct CDR3 sequences, around half seen once. Sequencing input: blood. This TCR derives from a woman aged 60-75 years in good health. The J gene is TRBJ2-5, the V gene TRBV5-4, with 8 bases fitting TRBD2. The CDR3 protein is CASSLGGSGAETQYF. Here the CDR3 DNA reads TGTGCCAGCAGCTTGGGGGGTAGCGGGGCAGAGACCCAGTACTTC.